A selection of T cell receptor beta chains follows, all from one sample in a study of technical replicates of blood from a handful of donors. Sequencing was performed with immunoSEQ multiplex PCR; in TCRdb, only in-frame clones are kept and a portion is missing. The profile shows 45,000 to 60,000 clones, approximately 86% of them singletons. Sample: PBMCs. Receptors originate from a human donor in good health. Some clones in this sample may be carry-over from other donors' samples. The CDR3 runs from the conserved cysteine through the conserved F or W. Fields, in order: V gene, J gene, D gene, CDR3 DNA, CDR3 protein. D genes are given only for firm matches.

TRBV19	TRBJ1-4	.	TGTGCCAGTAGTATTGCACTGATTAATGAAAAACTGTTTTTT	CASSIALINEKLFF
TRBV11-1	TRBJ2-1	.	TGTGCCAGCAGCTTAACAGGGAATTCCTACAATGAGCAGTTCTTC	CASSLTGNSYNEQFF
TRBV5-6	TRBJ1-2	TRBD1	TGTGCCAGCAGCTCCCCGGGACAGGGGGCGCTAGGCTATGGCTACACCTTC	CASSSPGQGALGYGYTF
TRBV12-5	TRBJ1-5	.	TGTGCTAGTGGTTTGGTACTTCGAGACACAAATCAGCCCCAGCATTTT	CASGLVLRDTNQPQHF
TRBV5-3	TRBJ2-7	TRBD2	TGTGCCAGAAGCCCACCCGGGACTAGCCCAAGGAGCCCGTACTACGAGCAGTACTTC	CARSPPGTSPRSPYYEQYF
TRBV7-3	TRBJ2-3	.	TGTGCCAGCAGCTTAAGCGGAAGATCTGGGGATACGCAGTATTTT	CASSLSGRSGDTQYF
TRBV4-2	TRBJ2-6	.	TGTGCCAGCAGCCAAGACAGGGATCCCCAATCTGGGGCCAACGTCCTGACTTTC	CASSQDRDPQSGANVLTF
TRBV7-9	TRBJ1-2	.	TGTGCCAGCAGCCGGGGAAACTATGGCTACACCTTC	CASSRGNYGYTF
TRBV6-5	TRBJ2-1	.	TGTGCCAGCAGGCGGGGTCTGGAGGCTGAGCAGTTCTTC	CASRRGLEAEQFF
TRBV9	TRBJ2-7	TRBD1	TGTGCCAGCAGCAAACAAACAGGGGGCGCTTTGAACGAGCAGTACTTC	CASSKQTGGALNEQYF
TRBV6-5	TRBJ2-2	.	TGTGCCAGCTCCGGGACAACCTCCGGGGAGCTGTTTTTT	CASSGTTSGELFF
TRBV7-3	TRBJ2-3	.	TGTGCCAGCAGCACGCACCCGGCAGATACGCAGTATTTT	CASSTHPADTQYF
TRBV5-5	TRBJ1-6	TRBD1	TGTGCCAGCAGCTTTTCTCTTACGGGACAGGGCTATTCACCCCTCCACTTT	CASSFSLTGQGYSPLHF
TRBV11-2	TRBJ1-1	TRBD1	TGTGCCAGCAGCGGACAGGGGTCTAACACTGAAGCTTTCTTT	CASSGQGSNTEAFF
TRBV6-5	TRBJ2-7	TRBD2	TGTGCCAGCAGTGGCCGTGGGGGGGGATTTTACGAGCAGTACTTC	CASSGRGGGFYEQYF
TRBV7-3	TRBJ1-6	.	TGTGCCAGCAGCCCGACAGCCAATTCACCCCTCCACTTT	CASSPTANSPLHF